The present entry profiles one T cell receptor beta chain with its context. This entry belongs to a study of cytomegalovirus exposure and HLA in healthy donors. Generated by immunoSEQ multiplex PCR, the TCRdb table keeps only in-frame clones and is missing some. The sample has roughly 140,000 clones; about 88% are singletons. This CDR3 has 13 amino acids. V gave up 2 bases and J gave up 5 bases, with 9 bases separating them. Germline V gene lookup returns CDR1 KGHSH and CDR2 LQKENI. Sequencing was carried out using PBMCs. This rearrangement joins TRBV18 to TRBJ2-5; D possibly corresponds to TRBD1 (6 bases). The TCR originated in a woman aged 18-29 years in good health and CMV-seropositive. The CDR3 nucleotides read TGTGCCAGCTCACCAGGCCAGGGGGAGACCCAGTACTTC. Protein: CASSPGQGETQYF.